The sequence of this TCR beta chain was determined in a study of T cells after yellow fever vaccination. MiXCR, applied by TCRdb to the 5' RACE reads, yields one record per CDR3 protein. Of 35,000 to 55,000 distinct CDR3 sequences in the sample, just under 6.5% were seen once. Regarding the study as a whole: Almost all vaccine-responding clonotypes could not be detected on day 0 in sorted memory subsets.

V lost 2 bases, J lost 7 bases, and 15 bases lay in between. CDR3 length: 14 amino acids. Per germline, CDR1 DFQATT and CDR2 SNEGSKA (reference sequence). The origin of this receptor is a man under 40 who received the YFV17D yellow fever vaccine. The input for sequencing was PBMCs, either bulk or a sorted T-cell subset (CD4+, CD8+, memory, or dextramer-sorted; not recorded which), taken 45 days after the yellow fever booster vaccination. V and J are TRBV20-1 and TRBJ1-5, with D perhaps TRBD1 (5 bases). CDR3 region: CSARQGTVGQPQHF. CDR3 DNA sequence: TGCAGTGCTAGACAAGGGACGGTAGGACAGCCCCAGCATTTT.